The 2 T cell receptor beta chains listed next were all sequenced from one sample in a study of blood T cell repertoires in COVID-19. Sequencing was performed with immunoSEQ multiplex PCR; in TCRdb, only in-frame clones are kept and a portion is missing. Of about 160,000 clones in the sample, approximately 80% were seen once. Input material: peripheral blood. Source of these receptors: a woman of 80 years or more with acute or convalescent COVID-19.

This clone was found a few times. The rearrangement links TRBV7-9 to TRBJ2-1; maybe TRBD1 (5 bases). Germline values: CDR1 SEHNR, CDR2 FQNEAQ (reference sequence). Trimming took off 5 bases at V and 4 bases at J, with 15 bases between the two ends. The CDR3 loop spans 15 amino acids. CDR3 residues: CASSGQDTLYNEQFF. The CDR3 DNA is TGTGCCAGCAGCGGCCAGGACACACTATACAATGAGCAGTTCTTC.

The chain recombines TRBV5-1 with TRBJ2-2; D gene uncertain. The ends were cut back, 0 bases at V and 2 bases at J, with 14 bases in the middle. Germline V gene lookup returns CDR1 SGHRS and CDR2 YFSETQ. This CDR3 has 17 amino acids. The DNA of the CDR3 is TGCGCCAGCAGCTTGGGTCGAGGCTACGGTAACACCGGGGAGCTGTTTTTT. It codes for CASSLGRGYGNTGELFF.